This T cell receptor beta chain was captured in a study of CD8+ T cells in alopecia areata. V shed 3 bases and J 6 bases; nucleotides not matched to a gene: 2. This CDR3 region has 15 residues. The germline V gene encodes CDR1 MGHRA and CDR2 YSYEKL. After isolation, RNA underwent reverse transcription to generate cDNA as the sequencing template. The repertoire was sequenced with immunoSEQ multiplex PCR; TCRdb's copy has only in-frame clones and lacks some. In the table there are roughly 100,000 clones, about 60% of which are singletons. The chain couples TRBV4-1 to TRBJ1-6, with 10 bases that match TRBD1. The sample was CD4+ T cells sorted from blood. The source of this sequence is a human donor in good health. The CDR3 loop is CASSQGQGPNSPLHF. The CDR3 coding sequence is TGCGCCAGCAGCCAGGGACAGGGGCCTAATTCACCCCTCCACTTT.